The TCR beta chain described here comes from a study of breast tumors, draining lymph nodes, adjacent tissues. The V gene's germline CDR1 is SNHLY and CDR2 FYNNEI. V gave up 6 bases and J gave up 3 bases, with 17 bases separating them. The CDR3 is 15 residues long. In TCRdb, the multiplex PCR reads were re-called with MiXCR into one record per CDR3 protein. This repertoire shows 200,000 to 250,000 distinct CDR3 sequences, roughly 32% found once; its top ten account for 1.2% to 1.5%. As regards this clonotype: The antigen remains undetermined.

The lymph nodes were axillary draining lymph nodes from breast cancer patients. Study outcomes and limitations: Tumor T cell lymph node origin was a supported hypothesis, not proven. Luminal-like breast cancer showed significantly greater tumor-nontumor repertoire similarity than basal-like breast cancer did. Tumor TCR diversity was below lymph nodes but above nontumor tissue.

The sequencing input was axillary lymph node tissue. The chain carries TRBV2 and TRBJ1-1, with D possibly being TRBD1 (6 bases). The receptor's source is a female donor with breast cancer. Some clones in this sample may be carry-over from other donors' samples. In DNA form, the CDR3 reads TGTGCCAGCAGCCTGAGGACACAGGGTGACACTGAAGCTTTCTTT. Its protein is CASSLRTQGDTEAFF.